This T cell receptor (beta chain) derives from a study of blood T cell repertoires in COVID-19. Study-level information: From the United States, Italy and Spain came samples of acute and convalescent COVID-19.

This clone was detected ten times or more. Cohort assignment relied on participant-reported clinical history. TCRdb's copy holds only in-frame clones and misses some; the assay was immunoSEQ multiplex PCR. The data contain about 170,000 clones, 79% of them singletons. The trim removed 6 bases at V and 3 bases at J, leaving 1 base unmatched. Germline CDR1 and CDR2: MNHEY and SVGAGI. This CDR3 has 13 residues. Sample: PBMCs or T cells enriched from blood (not recorded which). The genes are TRBV6-5 and TRBJ1-5; 8 nucleotides agree with TRBD1. This clonotype originated in a woman aged 70-85 years in a cohort exposed to, infected with or recovered from COVID-19 (not recorded which). CDR3 DNA sequence: TGTGCCAGCAGGGACAGGGTCAATCAGCCCCAGCATTTT. Its translation is CASRDRVNQPQHF.